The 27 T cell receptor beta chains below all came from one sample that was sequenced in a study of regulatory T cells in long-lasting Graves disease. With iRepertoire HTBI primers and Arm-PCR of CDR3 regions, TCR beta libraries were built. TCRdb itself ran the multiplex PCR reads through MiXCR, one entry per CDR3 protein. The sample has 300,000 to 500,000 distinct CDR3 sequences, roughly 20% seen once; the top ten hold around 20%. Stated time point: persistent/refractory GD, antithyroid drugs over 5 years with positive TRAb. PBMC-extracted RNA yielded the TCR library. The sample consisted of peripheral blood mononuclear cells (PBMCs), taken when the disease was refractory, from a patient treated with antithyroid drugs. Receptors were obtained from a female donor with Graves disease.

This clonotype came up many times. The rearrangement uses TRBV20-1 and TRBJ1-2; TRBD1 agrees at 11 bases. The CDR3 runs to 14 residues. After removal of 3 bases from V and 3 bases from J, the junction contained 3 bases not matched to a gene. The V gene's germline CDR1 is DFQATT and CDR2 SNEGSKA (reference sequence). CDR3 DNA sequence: TGCAGTGCTAGGGGGGACAGGGGGGACTATGGCTACACCTTC. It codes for CSARGDRGDYGYTF.

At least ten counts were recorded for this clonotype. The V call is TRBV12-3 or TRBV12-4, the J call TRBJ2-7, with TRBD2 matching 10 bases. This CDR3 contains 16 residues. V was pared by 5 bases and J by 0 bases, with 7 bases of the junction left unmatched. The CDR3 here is CASSRHSSGSSYEQYF. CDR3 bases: TGTGCCAGCAGTCGTCACTCTAGCGGGAGCTCCTACGAGCAGTACTTC.

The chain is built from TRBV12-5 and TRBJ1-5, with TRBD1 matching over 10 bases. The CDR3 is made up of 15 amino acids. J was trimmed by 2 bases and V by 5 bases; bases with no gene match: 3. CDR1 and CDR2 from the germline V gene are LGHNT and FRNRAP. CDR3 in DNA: TGTGCTAGTGGTAAGACAGGGGGCGGCAATCAGCCCCAGCATTTT. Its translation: CASGKTGGGNQPQHF.

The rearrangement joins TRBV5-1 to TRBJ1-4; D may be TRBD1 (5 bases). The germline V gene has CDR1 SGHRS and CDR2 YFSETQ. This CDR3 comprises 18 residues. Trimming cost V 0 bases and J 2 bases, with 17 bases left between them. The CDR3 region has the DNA TGCGCCAGCAGCTTGGCCATTCCAGAGGGGTCTACTAATGAAAAACTGTTTTTT. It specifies CASSLAIPEGSTNEKLFF.

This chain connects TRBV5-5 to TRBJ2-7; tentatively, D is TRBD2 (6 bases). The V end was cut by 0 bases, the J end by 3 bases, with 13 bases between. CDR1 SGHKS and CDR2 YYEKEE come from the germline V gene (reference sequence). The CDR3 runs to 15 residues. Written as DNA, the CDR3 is TGTGCCAGCAGCTTGGTCGGGGGTATGGACTACGAGCAGTACTTC. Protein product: CASSLVGGMDYEQYF.

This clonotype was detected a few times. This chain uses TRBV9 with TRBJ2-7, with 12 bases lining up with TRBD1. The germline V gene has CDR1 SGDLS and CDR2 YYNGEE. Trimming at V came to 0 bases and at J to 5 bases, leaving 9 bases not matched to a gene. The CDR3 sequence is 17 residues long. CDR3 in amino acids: CASSVDPQGQGADEQYF. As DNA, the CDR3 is TGTGCCAGCAGCGTAGACCCCCAGGGACAGGGGGCGGACGAGCAGTACTTC.

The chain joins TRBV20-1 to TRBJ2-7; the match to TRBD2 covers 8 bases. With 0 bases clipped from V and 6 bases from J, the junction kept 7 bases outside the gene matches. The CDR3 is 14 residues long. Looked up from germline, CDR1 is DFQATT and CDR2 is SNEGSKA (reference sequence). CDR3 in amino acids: CSAREERESLEQYF. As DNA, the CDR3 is TGCAGTGCTAGAGAGGAGCGGGAGTCTCTCGAGCAGTACTTC.

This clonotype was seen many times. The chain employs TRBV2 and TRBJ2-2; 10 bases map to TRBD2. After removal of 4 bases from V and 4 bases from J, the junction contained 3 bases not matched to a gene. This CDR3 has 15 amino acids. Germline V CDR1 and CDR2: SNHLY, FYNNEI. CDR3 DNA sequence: TGTGCCAGCAGTGCTAGCGGGAGTGTCACCGGGGAGCTGTTTTTT. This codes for CASSASGSVTGELFF.

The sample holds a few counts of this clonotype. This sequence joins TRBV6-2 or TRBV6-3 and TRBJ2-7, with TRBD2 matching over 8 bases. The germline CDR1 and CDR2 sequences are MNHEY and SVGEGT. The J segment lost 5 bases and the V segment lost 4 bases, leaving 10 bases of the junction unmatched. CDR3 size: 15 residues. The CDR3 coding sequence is TGTGCCAGCAGTTCCCGGGGGGGGGTCAGCGACGAGCAGTACTTC. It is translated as CASSSRGGVSDEQYF.

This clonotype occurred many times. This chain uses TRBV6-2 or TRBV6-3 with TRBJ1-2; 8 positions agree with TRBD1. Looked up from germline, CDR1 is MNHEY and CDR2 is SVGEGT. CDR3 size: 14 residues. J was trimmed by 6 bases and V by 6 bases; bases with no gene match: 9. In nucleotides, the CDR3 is TGTGCCAGCAGCAGACAGGGGACTGCCGATGGCTACACCTTC. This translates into CASSRQGTADGYTF.

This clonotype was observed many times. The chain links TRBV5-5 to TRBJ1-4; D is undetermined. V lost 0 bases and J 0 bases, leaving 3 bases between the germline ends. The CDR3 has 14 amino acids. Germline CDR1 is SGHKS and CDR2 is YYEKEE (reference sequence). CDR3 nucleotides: TGTGCCAGCAGCTTGGCTGCAACTAATGAAAAACTGTTTTTT. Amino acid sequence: CASSLAATNEKLFF.

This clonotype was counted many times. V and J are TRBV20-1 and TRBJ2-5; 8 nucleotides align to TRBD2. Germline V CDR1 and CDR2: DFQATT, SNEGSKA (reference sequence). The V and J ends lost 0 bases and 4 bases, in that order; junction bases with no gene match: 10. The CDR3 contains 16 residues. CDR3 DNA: TGCAGTGCTAGAGAGCCGTACGGGAGGGCCACAGAGACCCAGTACTTC. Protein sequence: CSAREPYGRATETQYF.

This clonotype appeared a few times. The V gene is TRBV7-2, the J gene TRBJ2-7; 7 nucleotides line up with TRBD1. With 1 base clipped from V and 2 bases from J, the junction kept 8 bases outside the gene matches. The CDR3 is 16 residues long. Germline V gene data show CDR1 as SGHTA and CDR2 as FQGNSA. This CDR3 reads CASSLEPDRVPYEQYF. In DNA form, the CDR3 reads TGTGCCAGCAGCTTAGAGCCCGACAGGGTCCCCTACGAGCAGTACTTC.

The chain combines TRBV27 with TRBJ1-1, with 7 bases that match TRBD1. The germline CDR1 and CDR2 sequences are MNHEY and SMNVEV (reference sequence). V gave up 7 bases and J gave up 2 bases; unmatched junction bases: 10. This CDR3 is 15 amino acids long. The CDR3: CASTPRGQINTEAFF. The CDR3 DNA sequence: TGTGCCAGCACCCCCCGGGGACAGATTAACACTGAAGCTTTCTTT.

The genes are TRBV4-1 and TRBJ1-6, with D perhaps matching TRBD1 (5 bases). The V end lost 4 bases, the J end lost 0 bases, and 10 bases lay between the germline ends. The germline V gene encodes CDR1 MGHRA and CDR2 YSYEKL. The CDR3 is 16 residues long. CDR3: CASSPTESSYNSPLHF. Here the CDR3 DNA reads TGCGCCAGCAGCCCGACAGAGAGCTCCTATAATTCACCCCTCCACTTT.

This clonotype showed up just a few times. The CDR3 DNA follows: TGTGCCAGCAGCTTCCGGGACCGTCCTTCCTACGAGCAGTACTTC. Residues: CASSFRDRPSYEQYF. The chain employs TRBV5-6 and TRBJ2-7; perhaps D is TRBD1 or TRBD2 (5 bases each). The CDR3 spans 15 residues. From germline, CDR1 is SGHDT and CDR2 YYEEEE. Trimming shortened V by 2 bases and J by 1 base, and 13 bases separated the two germline ends.

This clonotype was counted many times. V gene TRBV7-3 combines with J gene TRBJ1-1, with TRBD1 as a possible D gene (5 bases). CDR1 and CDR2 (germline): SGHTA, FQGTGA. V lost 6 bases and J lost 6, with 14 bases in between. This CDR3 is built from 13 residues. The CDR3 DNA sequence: TGTGCCAGCAGTCAACTCCAGGGCGCTGAAGCTTTCTTT. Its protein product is CASSQLQGAEAFF.

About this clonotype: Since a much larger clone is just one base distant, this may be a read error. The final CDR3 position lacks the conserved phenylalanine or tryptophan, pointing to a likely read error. The CDR3 protein is CASRYRGQHYEQYL. In nucleotides, the CDR3 is TGTGCCAGCAGGTACAGGGGACAACACTACGAGCAGTACCTC. The chain couples TRBV28 to TRBJ2-7; TRBD1 aligns across 7 bases. V gave up 6 bases and J gave up 3 bases; unmatched junction bases: 8. The CDR3 has 14 residues. In germline, CDR1 is MDHEN, CDR2 SYDVKM.

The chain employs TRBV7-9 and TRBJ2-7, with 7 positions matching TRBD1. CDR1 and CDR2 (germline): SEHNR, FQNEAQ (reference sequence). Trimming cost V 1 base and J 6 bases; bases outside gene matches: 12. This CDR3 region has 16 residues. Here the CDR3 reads CASSLVGVTGHPEQYF. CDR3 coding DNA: TGTGCCAGCAGCTTAGTAGGGGTGACAGGGCATCCCGAGCAGTACTTC.

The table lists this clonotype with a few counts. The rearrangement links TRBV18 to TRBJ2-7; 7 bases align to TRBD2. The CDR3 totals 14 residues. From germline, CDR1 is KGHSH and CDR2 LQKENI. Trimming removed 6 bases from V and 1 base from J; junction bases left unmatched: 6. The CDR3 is CASSGRRFSYEQYF. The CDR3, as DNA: TGTGCCAGCTCCGGGAGGCGCTTTTCCTACGAGCAGTACTTC.

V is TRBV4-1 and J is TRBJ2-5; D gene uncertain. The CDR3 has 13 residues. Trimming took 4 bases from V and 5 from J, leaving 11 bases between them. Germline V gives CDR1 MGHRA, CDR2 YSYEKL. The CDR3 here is CASSPIARETQYF. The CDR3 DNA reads TGCGCCAGCAGCCCCATCGCCCGGGAGACCCAGTACTTC.

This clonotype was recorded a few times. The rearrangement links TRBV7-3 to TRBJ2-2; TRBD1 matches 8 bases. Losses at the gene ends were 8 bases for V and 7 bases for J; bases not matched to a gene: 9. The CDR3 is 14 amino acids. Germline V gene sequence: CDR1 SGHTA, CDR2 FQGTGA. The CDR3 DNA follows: TGTGCCAGCGGTCTTCAGGGGGCCGTCGGGGAGCTGTTTTTT. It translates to CASGLQGAVGELFF.

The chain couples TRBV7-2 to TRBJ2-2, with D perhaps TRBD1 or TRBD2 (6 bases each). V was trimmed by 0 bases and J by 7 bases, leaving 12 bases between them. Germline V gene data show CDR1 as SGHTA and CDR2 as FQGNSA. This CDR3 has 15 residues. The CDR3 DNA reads TGTGCCAGCAGCTTAGCTTCGGGGGCAGTCGGGGAGCTGTTTTTT. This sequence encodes CASSLASGAVGELFF.

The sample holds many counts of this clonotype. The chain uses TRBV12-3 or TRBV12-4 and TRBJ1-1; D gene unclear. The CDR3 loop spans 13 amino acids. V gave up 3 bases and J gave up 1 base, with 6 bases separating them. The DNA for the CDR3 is TGTGCCAGCAGTTTCGTCGCGAACACTGAAGCTTTCTTT. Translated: CASSFVANTEAFF.

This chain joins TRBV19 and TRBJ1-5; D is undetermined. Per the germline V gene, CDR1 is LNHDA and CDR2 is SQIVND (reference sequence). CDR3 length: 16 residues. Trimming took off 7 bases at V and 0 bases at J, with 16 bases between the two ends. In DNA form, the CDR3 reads TGTGCCAGTATCCCGAATGGCGGAAATAGCAATCAGCCCCAGCATTTT. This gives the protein CASIPNGGNSNQPQHF.

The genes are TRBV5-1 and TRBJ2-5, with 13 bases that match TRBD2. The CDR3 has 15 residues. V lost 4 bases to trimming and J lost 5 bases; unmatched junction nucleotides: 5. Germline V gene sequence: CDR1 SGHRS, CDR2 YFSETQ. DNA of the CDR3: TGCGCCAGCAGCCCATGGACTAGCGGGAGTGAGACCCAGTACTTC. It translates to CASSPWTSGSETQYF.

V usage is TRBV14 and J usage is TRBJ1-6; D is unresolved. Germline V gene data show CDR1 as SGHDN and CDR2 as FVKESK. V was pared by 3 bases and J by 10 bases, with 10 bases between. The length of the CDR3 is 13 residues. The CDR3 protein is CASSQDLGSPLHF. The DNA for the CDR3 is TGTGCCAGCAGCCAGGACCTCGGGTCACCCCTCCACTTT.